This T cell receptor (beta chain) was captured by sequencing in a study of cytomegalovirus exposure and HLA in healthy donors. This PCR relied on a set of 60 Vbeta primers and 13 Jbeta primers. Profiling relied on immunoSEQ multiplex PCR, and the TCRdb table lists in-frame clones only, not all of them. The sample consists of more than 60,000 clones, around four fifths of them appearing once. This clone was detected only once. Sequenced sample: PBMCs. The receptor was isolated from a male donor in good health and CMV-seropositive.

The CDR3 sequence: CASSSQRQGYGETQYF. The CDR3 DNA reads as TGTGCCAGCAGCAGCCAGAGACAGGGCTACGGGGAGACCCAGTACTTC. The V gene is TRBV5-6, the J gene TRBJ2-5, with 7 bases fitting TRBD1. This CDR3 contains 16 residues. The ends lost 4 bases at V and 5 bases at J; junction bases unmatched: 14. The V gene's germline CDR1 is SGHDT and CDR2 YYEEEE.